This TCR beta chain was sequenced in a study of post-analysis software for immune sequencing data. Study-wide context: Multiple sclerosis in the patients followed relapsing-remitting, secondary progressive and progressive-relapsing courses. Study-wide points: TRBV5-6, TRBV5-1 and TRBV20-1 belonged to a set of about 5 TRBV segments that were more frequent in patients than controls. Relative to controls, patients with multiple sclerosis showed significantly lower normalized Chao1 diversity. F measure clustering grouped samples strongly by preparation batch.

Presence of unique molecular identifiers characterized the TCR beta cDNA libraries. TCRdb re-called the PCR reads through MiXCR, storing one row per CDR3 protein. The data show about 820,000 distinct CDR3 sequences, roughly half seen once. The CDR3 length is 15 residues. The V gene's germline CDR1 is SEHNR and CDR2 FQNEAQ (reference sequence). Between the trimmed V and J ends, which lost 5 bases and 3 bases, there was a span of 16 bases. A remark on this clonotype: Its cognate antigen is unknown.

The sequence derives from a girl between 5 and 17 years old with multiple sclerosis. The source material was blood. This chain uses TRBV7-9 with TRBJ2-5; D ambiguous. CDR3: CASSRRPIREETQYF. CDR3 coding DNA: TGTGCCAGCAGCCGGCGGCCAATACGGGAAGAGACCCAGTACTTC.